The table lists the clone carrying this TCR beta chain with many counts. Its antigen is undetermined. Researchers took RNA transcripts and amplified the TCR beta CDR3 regions from them. Carried out on the TCR CDR3, a first-round RT-PCR used the HTBI primer set. TCRdb reanalysed the multiplex PCR reads using MiXCR and keeps one entry per CDR3 protein. The sample consists of about 350,000 distinct CDR3 sequences, 15% to 20% of them appearing once. The CDR3 is 14 amino acids. CDR1 MNHEY and CDR2 SMNVEV come from the germline V gene (reference sequence). Trimming left V 0 bases short and J 5 bases short, with 10 bases between. This sample was included in a study of T cells in Graves' hyperthyroidism and ophthalmopathy. Study outcomes and limitations: Most expanded thyroid clonotypes above 0.001 also appeared in blood. Ophthalmopathy was identified by the model a median approximately six months ahead of onset.

The rearrangement joins TRBV27 to TRBJ1-1, with a possible D match to TRBD1 (6 bases). Sequenced sample: blood. This clonotype was obtained from a woman in her 30s with Graves' hyperthyroidism that later progressed to Graves' ophthalmopathy. The CDR3 spells CASSLSAGATEAFF. CDR3 bases: TGTGCCAGCAGTTTATCGGCAGGGGCTACTGAAGCTTTCTTT.